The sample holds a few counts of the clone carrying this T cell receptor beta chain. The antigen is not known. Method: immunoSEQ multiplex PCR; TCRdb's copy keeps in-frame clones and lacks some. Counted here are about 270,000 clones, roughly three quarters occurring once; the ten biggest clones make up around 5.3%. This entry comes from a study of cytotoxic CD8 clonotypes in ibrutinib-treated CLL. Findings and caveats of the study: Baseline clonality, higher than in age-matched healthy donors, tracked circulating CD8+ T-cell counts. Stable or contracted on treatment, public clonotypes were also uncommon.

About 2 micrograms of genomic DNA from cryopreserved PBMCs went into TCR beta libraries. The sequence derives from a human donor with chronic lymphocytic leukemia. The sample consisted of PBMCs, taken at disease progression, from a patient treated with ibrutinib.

The CDR3 sequence: CASSLPGAGELFF. The CDR3, as DNA: TGTGCCAGCAGTTTACCGGGAGCCGGGGAGCTGTTTTTT. The chain uses TRBV28 and TRBJ2-2, with D tentatively TRBD2 (6 bases). With 2 bases removed from V and 6 bases from J, the gap between germline ends came to 7 bases. The CDR3 is 13 residues long. CDR1 is MDHEN and CDR2 is SYDVKM in the germline V gene.